This T cell receptor (beta chain) was profiled in a study of T cells in Graves' hyperthyroidism and ophthalmopathy. Study results and caveats: Model-based prediction identified ophthalmopathy a median 6.5 months prior to its onset.

This clonotype has only a few counts. What it binds is not known. TCR beta CDR3 regions were amplified from RNA. The primer set for the first-round RT-PCR of the TCR CDR3 was HTBI. Via MiXCR, TCRdb re-called the multiplex PCR reads, giving one row per CDR3 protein. The profile shows about 180,000 distinct CDR3 sequences, about 15% of them singletons. The CDR3 consists of 13 residues. Germline CDR1 MNHEY, CDR2 SMNVEV (reference sequence). V lost 3 bases and J 4 bases, leaving 10 bases between the germline ends. This chain joins TRBV27 and TRBJ2-7, with D maybe TRBD1 (6 bases). This TCR was sampled from a woman aged 45 to 65 with Graves' hyperthyroidism. The specimen sequenced was blood. The CDR3 DNA reads TGTGCCAGCAGTTTCTTCCAGGGGTACGAGCAGTACTTC. This encodes CASSFFQGYEQYF.